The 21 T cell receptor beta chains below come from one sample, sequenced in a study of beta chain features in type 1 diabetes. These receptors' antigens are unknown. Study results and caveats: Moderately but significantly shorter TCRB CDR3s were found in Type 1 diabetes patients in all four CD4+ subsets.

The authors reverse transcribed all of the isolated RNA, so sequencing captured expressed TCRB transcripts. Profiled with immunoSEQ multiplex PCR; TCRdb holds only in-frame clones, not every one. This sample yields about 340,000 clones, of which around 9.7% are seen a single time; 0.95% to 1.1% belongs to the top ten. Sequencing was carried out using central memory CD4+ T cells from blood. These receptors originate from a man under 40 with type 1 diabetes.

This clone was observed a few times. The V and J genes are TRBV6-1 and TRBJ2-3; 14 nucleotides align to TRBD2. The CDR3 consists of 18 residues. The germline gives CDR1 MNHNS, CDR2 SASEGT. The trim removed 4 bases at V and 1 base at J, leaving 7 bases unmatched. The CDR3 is CASSAYPGLAGGTDTQYF. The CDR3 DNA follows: TGTGCCAGCAGTGCTTACCCGGGACTAGCGGGGGGCACAGATACGCAGTATTTT.

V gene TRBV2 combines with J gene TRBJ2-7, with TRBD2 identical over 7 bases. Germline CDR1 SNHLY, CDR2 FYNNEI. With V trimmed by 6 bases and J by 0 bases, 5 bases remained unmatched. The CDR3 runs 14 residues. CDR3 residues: CASRRDYGSYEQYF. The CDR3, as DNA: TGTGCCAGCAGAAGGGACTATGGCTCCTACGAGCAGTACTTC.

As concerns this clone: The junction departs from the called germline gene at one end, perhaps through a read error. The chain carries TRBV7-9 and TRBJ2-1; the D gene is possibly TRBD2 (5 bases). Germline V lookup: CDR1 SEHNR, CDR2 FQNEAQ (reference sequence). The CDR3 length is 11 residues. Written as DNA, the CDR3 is TGTGCCAGCAGCCTAGCAAATGAGCAGTTCTTC. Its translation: CASSLANEQFF.

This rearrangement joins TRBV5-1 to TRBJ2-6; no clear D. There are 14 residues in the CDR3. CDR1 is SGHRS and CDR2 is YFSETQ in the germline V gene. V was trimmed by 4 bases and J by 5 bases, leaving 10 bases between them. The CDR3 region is CASSAGPWANVLTF. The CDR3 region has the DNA TGCGCCAGCAGCGCCGGACCCTGGGCCAACGTCCTGACTTTC.

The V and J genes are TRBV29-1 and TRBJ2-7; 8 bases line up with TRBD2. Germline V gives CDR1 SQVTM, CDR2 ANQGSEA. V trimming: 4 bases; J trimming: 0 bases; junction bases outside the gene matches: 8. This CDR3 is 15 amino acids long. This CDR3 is CSVGGAGASSYEQYF. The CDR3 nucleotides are TGCAGCGTTGGGGGAGCGGGGGCGAGCTCCTACGAGCAGTACTTC.

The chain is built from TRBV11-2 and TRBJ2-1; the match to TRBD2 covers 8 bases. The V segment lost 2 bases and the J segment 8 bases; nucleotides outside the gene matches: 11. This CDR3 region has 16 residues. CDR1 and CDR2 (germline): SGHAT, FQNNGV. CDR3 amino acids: CASSLWMGGGSYEQFF. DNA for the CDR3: TGTGCCAGCAGCTTATGGATGGGCGGGGGGAGTTATGAGCAGTTCTTC.

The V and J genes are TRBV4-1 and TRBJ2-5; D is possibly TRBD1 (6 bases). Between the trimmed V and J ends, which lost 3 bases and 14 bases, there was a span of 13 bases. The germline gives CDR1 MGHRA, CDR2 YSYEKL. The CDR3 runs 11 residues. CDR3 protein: CASSQGPGDYF. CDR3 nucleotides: TGCGCCAGCAGCCAGGGACCAGGGGATTACTTC.

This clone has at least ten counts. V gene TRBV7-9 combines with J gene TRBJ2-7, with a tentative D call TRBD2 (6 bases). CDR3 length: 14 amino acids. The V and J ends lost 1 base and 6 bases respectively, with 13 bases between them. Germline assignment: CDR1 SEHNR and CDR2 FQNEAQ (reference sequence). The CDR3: CASSLVGGVGEQYF. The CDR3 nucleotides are TGTGCCAGCAGCTTAGTTGGAGGGGTGGGCGAGCAGTACTTC.

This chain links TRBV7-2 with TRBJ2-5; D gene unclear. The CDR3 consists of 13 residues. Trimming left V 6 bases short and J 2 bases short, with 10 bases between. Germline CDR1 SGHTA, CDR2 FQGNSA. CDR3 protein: CASSSLGQETQYF. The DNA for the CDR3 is TGTGCCAGCAGTAGCCTAGGGCAAGAGACCCAGTACTTC. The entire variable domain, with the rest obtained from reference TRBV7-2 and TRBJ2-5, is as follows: GAGVSQSPSNKVTEKGKDVELRCDPISGHTALYWYRQSLGQGLEFLIYFQGNSAPDKSGLPSDRFSAERTGGSVSTLTIQRTQQEDSAVYLCASSSLGQETQYFGPGTRLLVL.

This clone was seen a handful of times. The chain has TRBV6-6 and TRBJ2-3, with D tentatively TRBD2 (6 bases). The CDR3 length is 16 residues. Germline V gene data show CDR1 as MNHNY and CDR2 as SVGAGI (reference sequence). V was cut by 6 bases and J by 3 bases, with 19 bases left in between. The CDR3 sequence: CASSHRRAGGTDTQYF. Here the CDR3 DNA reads TGTGCCAGCAGCCACCGGCGGGCCGGGGGAACAGATACGCAGTATTTT.

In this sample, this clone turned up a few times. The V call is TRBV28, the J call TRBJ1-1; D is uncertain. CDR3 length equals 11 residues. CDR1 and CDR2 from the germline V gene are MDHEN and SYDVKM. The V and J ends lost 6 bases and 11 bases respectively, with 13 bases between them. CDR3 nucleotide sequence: TGTGCCAGCAGCCGCGAATTAGGGGCTTTCTTT. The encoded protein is CASSRELGAFF.

The CDR3 DNA reads as TGTGCCAGTAGCCCAGACAGGGATGGAACAGATACGCAGTATTTT. Amino acids: CASSPDRDGTDTQYF. V and J are TRBV19 and TRBJ2-3; the match to TRBD1 covers 7 bases. This CDR3 comprises 15 residues. V was pared by 6 bases and J by 3 bases, with 9 bases of the junction left unmatched. CDR1 LNHDA and CDR2 SQIVND come from the germline V gene (reference sequence).

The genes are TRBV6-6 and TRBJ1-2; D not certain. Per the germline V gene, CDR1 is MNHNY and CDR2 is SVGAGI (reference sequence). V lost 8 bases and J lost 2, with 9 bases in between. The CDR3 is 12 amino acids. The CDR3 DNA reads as TGTGCCAGCGAGTCTCAAAACTATGGCTACACCTTC. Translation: CASESQNYGYTF.

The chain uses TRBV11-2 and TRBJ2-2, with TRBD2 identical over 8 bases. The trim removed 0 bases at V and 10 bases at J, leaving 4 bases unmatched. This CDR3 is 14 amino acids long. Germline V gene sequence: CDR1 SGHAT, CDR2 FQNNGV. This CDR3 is CASSLERGVKELFF. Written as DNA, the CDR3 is TGTGCCAGCAGCTTAGAGCGGGGGGTCAAGGAGCTGTTTTTT.

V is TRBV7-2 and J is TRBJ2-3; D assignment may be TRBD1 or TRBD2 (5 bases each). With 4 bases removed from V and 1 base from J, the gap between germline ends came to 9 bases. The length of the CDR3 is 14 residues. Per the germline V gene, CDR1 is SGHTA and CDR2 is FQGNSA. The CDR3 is CASSSGARTDTQYF. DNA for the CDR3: TGTGCCAGCAGCTCCGGGGCCCGCACAGATACGCAGTATTTT.

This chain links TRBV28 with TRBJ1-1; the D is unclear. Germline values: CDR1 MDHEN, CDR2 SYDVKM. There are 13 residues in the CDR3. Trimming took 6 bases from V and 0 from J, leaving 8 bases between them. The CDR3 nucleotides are TGTGCCAGCAGCTATAGACTGAACACTGAAGCTTTCTTT. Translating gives CASSYRLNTEAFF.

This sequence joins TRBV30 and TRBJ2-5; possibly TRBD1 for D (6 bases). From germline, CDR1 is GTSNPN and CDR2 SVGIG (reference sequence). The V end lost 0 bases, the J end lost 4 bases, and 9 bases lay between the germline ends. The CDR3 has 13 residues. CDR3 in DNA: TGTGCCTGGAGTGTATTAGGGGGAGAGACCCAGTACTTC. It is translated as CAWSVLGGETQYF.

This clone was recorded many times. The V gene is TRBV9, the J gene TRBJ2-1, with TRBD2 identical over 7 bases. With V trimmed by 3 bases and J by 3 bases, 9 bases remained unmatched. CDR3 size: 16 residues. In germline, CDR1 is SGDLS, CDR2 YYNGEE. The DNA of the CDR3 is TGTGCCAGCAGCGAATCACCTAGCGGCCTCTACAATGAGCAGTTCTTC. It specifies CASSESPSGLYNEQFF.

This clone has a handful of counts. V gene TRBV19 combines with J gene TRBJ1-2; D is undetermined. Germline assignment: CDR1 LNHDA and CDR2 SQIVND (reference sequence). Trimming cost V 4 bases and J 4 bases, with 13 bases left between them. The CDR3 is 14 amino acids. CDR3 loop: CASSNRGGSYGYTF. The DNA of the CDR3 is TGTGCCAGTAGTAACCGGGGTGGTAGCTATGGCTACACCTTC.

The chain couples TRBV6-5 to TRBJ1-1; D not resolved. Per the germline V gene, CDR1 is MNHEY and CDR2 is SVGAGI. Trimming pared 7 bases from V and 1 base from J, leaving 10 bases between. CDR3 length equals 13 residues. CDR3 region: CASTSSRNTEAFF. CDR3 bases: TGTGCCAGCACCTCCAGCAGGAACACTGAAGCTTTCTTT.

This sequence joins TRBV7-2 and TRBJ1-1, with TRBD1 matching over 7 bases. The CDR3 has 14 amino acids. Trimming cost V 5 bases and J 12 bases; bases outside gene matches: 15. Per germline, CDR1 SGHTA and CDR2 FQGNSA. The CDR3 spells CASSLKVSAGGSFF. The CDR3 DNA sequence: TGTGCCAGCAGCCTAAAGGTTTCGGCAGGGGGATCTTTCTTT. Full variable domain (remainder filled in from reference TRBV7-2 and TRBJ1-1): GAGVSQSPSNKVTEKGKDVELRCDPISGHTALYWYRQSLGQGLEFLIYFQGNSAPDKSGLPSDRFSAERTGGSVSTLTIQRTQQEDSAVYLCASSLKVSAGGSFFGQGTRLTVV.